These 8 T cell receptor beta chains were sequenced from one sample in a study. TCRdb reprocessed the 5' RACE reads with MiXCR, giving one entry per CDR3 protein. The sample includes under 60,000 distinct CDR3 sequences, around 26% of them seen just once. Sequencing was carried out using naive CD4+ T cells sorted from blood. This sample's subset: naive CD4+ T cells, CD4+CD45RA+CD25-. These TCRs come from a female donor with breast cancer.

The chain carries TRBV7-2 and TRBJ2-3, with TRBD2 identical over 12 bases. The CDR3 runs 15 residues. The germline gives CDR1 SGHTA, CDR2 FQGNSA. V lost 1 base, J lost 8 bases, and 4 bases stayed unmatched. The CDR3 nucleotides are TGTGCCAGCAGCTTAGATCTAGCGGGAGGGACTACGCAGTATTTT. This sequence encodes CASSLDLAGGTTQYF.

As for this clonotype: At one end, the junction sequence differs from germline, possibly due to a read error. This chain uses TRBV6-1 with TRBJ2-7; D assignment may be TRBD1 or TRBD2 (5 bases each). This CDR3 has 15 residues. Germline CDR1 is MNHNS and CDR2 is SASEGT. CDR3 nucleotide sequence: TGTGCCGGCAGCCCCTACTCCGGGACCGGCTACGAGCAGTACTTC. Amino acids: CAGSPYSGTGYEQYF.

This clonotype was seen repeatedly, ten times or more. In nucleotides, the CDR3 is TGTGCCAGCAGTCAGGGACAGTACAATGAGCAGTTCTTC. Amino acids: CASSQGQYNEQFF. V gene TRBV6-6 combines with J gene TRBJ2-1; 7 bases agree with TRBD1. The germline V gene has CDR1 MNHNY and CDR2 SVGAGI (reference sequence). V trimming: 5 bases; J trimming: 4 bases; junction bases outside the gene matches: 2. CDR3 length equals 13 residues.

This clonotype was observed a few times. The chain has TRBV4-3 and TRBJ1-2; D is unclear. Germline V CDR1 and CDR2: LGHNA, YSLEER. V lost 0 bases, J lost 9 bases, and 14 bases lay in between. The CDR3 is 14 amino acids. CDR3 in DNA: TGCGCCAGCAGCCAAGATCTCGGACCGGGTAGCTACACCTTC. Its protein is CASSQDLGPGSYTF.

The CDR3 spells CASSVGPQETQYF. The DNA of the CDR3 is TGTGCCAGCAGCGTAGGACCACAAGAGACCCAGTACTTC. This chain links TRBV9 with TRBJ2-5; no clear D gene. The V gene's germline CDR1 is SGDLS and CDR2 YYNGEE. This CDR3 region has 13 residues. V was shortened by 0 bases and J by 2 bases, with 5 bases between the two germline ends.

This clonotype was counted many times. The rearrangement joins TRBV6-1 to TRBJ2-3; D might be TRBD1 (5 bases). V was trimmed by 2 bases and J by 3 bases, leaving 15 bases between them. Germline CDR1 reads MNHNS; CDR2 reads SASEGT. The CDR3 covers 16 residues. The CDR3 nucleotides are TGTGCCAGCAGTGAAAGAAGAAGGGGCGCGACAGATACGCAGTATTTT. Translated: CASSERRRGATDTQYF.

To note about this clonotype: A read error may explain this, as a much larger clone is one base away. V gene TRBV20-1 combines with J gene TRBJ2-5; D perhaps matches TRBD2 (6 bases). Trimming shortened V by 5 bases and J by 0 bases, and 19 bases separated the two germline ends. The CDR3 totals 16 residues. CDR1 is DFQATT, CDR2 SNEGSKA, per germline (reference sequence). CDR3 bases: TGCAGTGCTGGGGGACTGACCGGATGGAACCAAGAGACCCAGTACTTC. Residues: CSAGGLTGWNQETQYF.

The chain combines TRBV12-3 or TRBV12-4 with TRBJ2-7; D is unclear. The CDR3 loop spans 14 amino acids. Trimming removed 7 bases from V and 2 bases from J, with 15 bases in between. This chain's CDR3 is CASTLGRNTYEQYF. The CDR3 bases are TGTGCCAGCACCCTTGGACGGAATACCTACGAGCAGTACTTC.